The subject of this entry is one TCR beta chain. This record belongs to a study of early T cells in non-severe SARS-CoV-2 infection. As part of library construction, unique molecular identifiers were attached to individual cDNA molecules. TCRdb fed the 5' RACE reads into MiXCR, producing one record per CDR3 protein. The data hold 25,000 to 40,000 distinct CDR3 sequences, with under 7% observed a single time. Sequenced sample: whole blood. This clonotype was obtained from an adult who was a healthcare worker with PCR-confirmed SARS-CoV-2 infection or an uninfected control (not recorded which).

The CDR3 region is CASSSDLTGELFF. The CDR3 nucleotides read TGTGCCAGCAGCTCGGACCTCACCGGGGAGCTGTTTTTT. The rearrangement uses TRBV11-2 and TRBJ2-2; D not resolved. This CDR3 contains 13 residues. Germline-derived CDR1 and CDR2 are SGHAT and FQNNGV. V lost 4 bases and J lost 4, with 7 bases in between.